Listed here is a single T cell receptor (beta chain). Its matching antigen is unknown. Germline V gene lookup returns CDR1 SGHTA and CDR2 FQGTGA. This CDR3 has 14 residues. The trim removed 5 bases at V and 7 bases at J, leaving 6 bases unmatched. Amplification used 60 Vbeta primers and 13 Jbeta primers. Clones were sequenced by immunoSEQ multiplex PCR, and TCRdb holds only the in-frame ones, with some missing. The table lists about 210,000 clones, approximately 79% of them singletons. This specimen belongs to a study of cytomegalovirus exposure and HLA in healthy donors. Overall study findings and caveats: Beyond CMV serostatus, there was no information to go on about immune exposure. More clonal expansion characterized HLA-associated TCR beta chains than equally common others in a later analysis.

The donors, nominally healthy at sampling, likely had unrecorded immune exposures. Specimen: PBMCs. This receptor was obtained from a male donor in good health and CMV-seronegative. The rearrangement links TRBV7-3 to TRBJ2-2, with 8 bases that match TRBD2. Here the CDR3 reads CASSQVGGGGELFF. The CDR3, as DNA: TGTGCCAGCAGCCAAGTCGGGGGGGGCGGGGAGCTGTTTTTT.